The 15 T cell receptor beta chains below were found in one sample sequenced in a study of early T cells in non-severe SARS-CoV-2 infection. TCRdb itself ran the 5' RACE reads through MiXCR, one entry per CDR3 protein. The profile shows 70,000 or so distinct CDR3 sequences, approximately 14% of them singletons. Sequencing was done on a sample of whole blood. The receptors derive from an adult who was a healthcare worker with PCR-confirmed SARS-CoV-2 infection or an uninfected control (not recorded which).

This clonotype was seen more than once but under ten times. The J gene is TRBJ2-1, the V gene TRBV7-6; 9 bases fit TRBD2. The V gene's germline CDR1 is SGHVS and CDR2 FNYEAQ. The V and J ends lost 0 bases and 11 bases, in that order; junction bases with no gene match: 8. The CDR3 is made up of 15 amino acids. This chain's CDR3 is CASSLAPSGEFQQFF. The DNA of the CDR3 is TGTGCCAGCAGCTTAGCCCCTAGCGGGGAATTTCAGCAGTTCTTC.

The V call is TRBV5-1, the J call TRBJ2-5, with D possibly TRBD2 on 6 matching bases. V lost 0 bases to trimming and J lost 2 bases, with 14 bases between them. CDR3 length equals 16 residues. Germline CDR1 is SGHRS and CDR2 is YFSETQ. The CDR3 DNA sequence: TGCGCCAGCAGCTTGGTCTTGCGGGGCGCACAAGAGACCCAGTACTTC. Its protein is CASSLVLRGAQETQYF.

This clonotype was detected many times. The chain recombines TRBV4-2 with TRBJ2-1; 11 bases line up with TRBD1. V dropped 4 bases and J dropped 6; count of bases not matched to a gene: 5. This CDR3 spans 15 amino acids. Germline values: CDR1 LGHNA, CDR2 YNFKEQ. CDR3 loop: CASSPGQGEVNEQFF. For the CDR3, the DNA is TGTGCCAGCAGCCCGGGACAGGGGGAGGTCAATGAGCAGTTCTTC.

This clonotype was seen only a few times. The rearrangement links TRBV6-2 or TRBV6-3 to TRBJ1-3; D is undetermined. There are 14 residues in the CDR3. The germline V and J ends were trimmed by 3 bases and 3 bases, with 9 bases remaining between them. Germline V gene sequence: CDR1 MNHEY, CDR2 SVGEGT. Here the CDR3 DNA reads TGTGCCAGCAGTTATTGGACGGTTGGAAACACCATATATTTT. Its protein is CASSYWTVGNTIYF.

J is TRBJ2-1 and V is TRBV12-3 or TRBV12-4, with TRBD1 matching 9 bases. The CDR3 is 14 residues long. V gave up 5 bases and J gave up 6 bases; unmatched junction bases: 5. The CDR3 region has the DNA TGTGCCAGCAGTGTCGGGGACAGGGCCAATGAGCAGTTCTTC. Protein: CASSVGDRANEQFF.

This clonotype was observed many times. The chain recombines TRBV11-2 with TRBJ2-6, with D uncertain. CDR1 SGHAT and CDR2 FQNNGV come from the germline V gene. Trimming left V 6 bases short and J 2 bases short, with 5 bases between. This CDR3 has 13 amino acids. The CDR3 protein is CASRTAGANVLTF. The CDR3 bases are TGTGCCAGCAGGACGGCTGGGGCCAACGTCCTGACTTTC.

This clonotype was counted at least ten times. This rearrangement joins TRBV29-1 to TRBJ1-3; the D is unclear. The V end lost 7 bases, the J end lost 3 bases, and 7 bases lay between the germline ends. The CDR3 length is 11 residues. Per germline, CDR1 SQVTM and CDR2 ANQGSEA. CDR3: CSASIGNTIYF. CDR3 coding DNA: TGCAGCGCCTCAATTGGAAACACCATATATTTT.

This clonotype has ten or more counts. The chain carries TRBV4-1 and TRBJ1-2; weak D call: TRBD1 (6 bases). CDR1 is MGHRA, CDR2 YSYEKL, per germline. This CDR3 contains 16 residues. V was trimmed by 3 bases and J by 5 bases, leaving 19 bases between them. Here the CDR3 DNA reads TGCGCCAGCAGCCATCGCAGTCACAAGGGACAATATGGCTACACCTTC. Protein sequence: CASSHRSHKGQYGYTF.

The gene calls are TRBV9 and TRBJ2-7; D gene uncertain. CDR3 length: 15 residues. Germline CDR1 SGDLS, CDR2 YYNGEE. Trimming left V 0 bases short and J 6 bases short, with 16 bases between. The CDR3 nucleotides read TGTGCCAGCAGCGTAGTCCCCGGGTCTAATAGCGAGCAGTACTTC. Translation: CASSVVPGSNSEQYF.

The CDR3 coding sequence is TGTGCCAGCTCACCTTTTTTAGACAATGAGCAGTTCTTC. It yields the protein CASSPFLDNEQFF. The rearrangement uses TRBV18 and TRBJ2-1; D not resolved. This CDR3 comprises 13 residues. V shed 3 bases and J shed 5 bases, with 8 bases lying between them. Germline assignment: CDR1 KGHSH and CDR2 LQKENI.

This clonotype was counted only a few times. One end of the junction varies from germline; a read error may be responsible. This chain connects TRBV12-3 or TRBV12-4 to TRBJ1-1; D possibly corresponds to TRBD1 (5 bases). This CDR3 spans 15 amino acids. Here the CDR3 DNA reads TGTGTCAGCAGTGCAGCCGGGACCCGCGGGGGTGAAGCTTTCTTT. As protein: CVSSAAGTRGGEAFF.

This clonotype has ten or more counts. The CDR3 reads CASSAGLISGNTIYF. The CDR3 nucleotides read TGTGCCAGCAGCGCGGGCCTCATCTCTGGAAACACCATATATTTT. The V call is TRBV7-6, the J call TRBJ1-3, with D hard to call. The CDR3 runs to 15 residues. V lost 5 bases and J 0 bases, leaving 11 bases between the germline ends. Per the germline V gene, CDR1 is SGHVS and CDR2 is FNYEAQ.

This clonotype was recorded at least ten times. This sequence joins TRBV7-8 and TRBJ2-3; TRBD2 matches at 10 bases. The CDR3 is made up of 15 amino acids. With 4 bases clipped from V and 2 bases from J, the junction kept 3 bases outside the gene matches. The germline CDR1 and CDR2 sequences are SGHVS and FQNEAQ. The CDR3 loop reads CASSSAGGPTDTQYF. CDR3 nucleotide sequence: TGTGCCAGCAGCTCAGCGGGGGGGCCCACAGATACGCAGTATTTT. Variable domain in full (rest from reference TRBV7-8 and TRBJ2-3): GAGVSQSPRYKVAKRGQDVALRCDPISGHVSLFWYQQALGQGPEFLTYFQNEAQLDKSGLPSDRFFAERPEGSVSTLKIQRTQQEDSAVYLCASSSAGGPTDTQYFGPGTRLTVL.

This rearrangement joins TRBV7-9 to TRBJ2-3; D is unclear. CDR3 length: 15 residues. CDR1 SEHNR and CDR2 FQNEAQ come from the germline V gene (reference sequence). The V and J ends lost 5 bases and 2 bases respectively, with 14 bases between them. The CDR3 DNA follows: TGTGCCAGCAGCCAAATGGCGGCGAACACAGATACGCAGTATTTT. Protein: CASSQMAANTDTQYF.

V usage is TRBV7-2 and J usage is TRBJ2-1, with D perhaps matching TRBD2 (5 bases). The CDR3 has 12 residues. V was cut by 5 bases and J by 6 bases, with 8 bases left in between. Germline CDR1 SGHTA, CDR2 FQGNSA. CDR3 residues: CASSITSNEQFF. CDR3 coding DNA: TGTGCCAGCAGCATAACTAGCAATGAGCAGTTCTTC. The full variable domain, rest sourced from reference TRBV7-2 and TRBJ2-1, is GAGVSQSPSNKVTEKGKDVELRCDPISGHTALYWYRQSLGQGLEFLIYFQGNSAPDKSGLPSDRFSAERTGGSVSTLTIQRTQQEDSAVYLCASSITSNEQFFGPGTRLTVL.